The 23 T cell receptor beta chains listed next were all sequenced from one sample in a study of CXCR3 chemokines and chemotherapy response in bladder cancer. TCRdb fed the PCR reads into MiXCR, producing one record per CDR3 protein. The top ten hold around a quarter of the sample, which has more than 3,000 distinct CDR3 sequences, around 17% seen once. The sample was collected from a patient whose treatment included neoadjuvant chemotherapy. The receptors here all came from a human donor with bladder cancer that did not respond to neoadjuvant chemotherapy.

In its sample, this clonotype is large. The chain couples TRBV29-1 to TRBJ1-2; D not certain. CDR3 size: 12 residues. Looked up from germline, CDR1 is SQVTM and CDR2 is ANQGSEA. V was pared by 2 bases and J by 4 bases, with 8 bases between. The CDR3 region has the DNA TGCAGCGTTGAAAACAACTCCTATGGCTACACCTTC. This sequence encodes CSVENNSYGYTF.

Worth noting for this clonotype: Given a far larger clone just one base away, this is likely a sequencing read error. The rearrangement links TRBV19 to TRBJ1-2, with D hard to call. The J call may be faulty, since TRBJ2-4 better matches the DNA end. The CDR3 loop spans 14 amino acids. Germline CDR1 LNHDA, CDR2 SQIVND (reference sequence). The chain's CDR3 is CASIIPSAKNIQYF. CDR3 sequence (DNA): TGTGCCAGTATTATACCCTCAGCCAAAAACATTCAGTACTTC.

By frequency in the sample, this clonotype is medium-sized. The chain couples TRBV6-6 to TRBJ2-7, with D possibly matching TRBD1 (6 bases). This CDR3 is built from 15 residues. V was cut by 0 bases and J by 6 bases, with 15 bases left in between. Germline values: CDR1 MNHNY, CDR2 SVGAGI (reference sequence). The CDR3 protein is CASSYSISGRGEQYF. The CDR3 nucleotides are TGTGCCAGCAGTTACTCGATATCCGGCAGGGGCGAGCAGTACTTC.

Relative to its sample, this clonotype is medium-sized. This chain joins TRBV6-2 or TRBV6-3 and TRBJ2-3, with a possible D match to TRBD2 (6 bases). Trimming stripped 4 bases from V and 1 base from J, with 6 bases between. The germline gives CDR1 MNHEY, CDR2 SVGEGT. This CDR3 has 13 residues. In DNA, the CDR3 is TGTGCCAGCAGTTGGGGGGGCACAGATACGCAGTATTTT. This gives the protein CASSWGGTDTQYF.

This chain joins TRBV20-1 and TRBJ1-1; D is uncertain. The CDR3 is 13 residues long. The V gene lost 3 bases and the J gene lost 10 bases, with 18 bases spanning the gap. CDR1 is DFQATT and CDR2 is SNEGSKA in the germline V gene (reference sequence). The CDR3 sequence: CSARVTVALVAFF. The CDR3 DNA is TGCAGTGCTAGGGTAACAGTGGCCTTAGTAGCTTTCTTT.

This clonotype was seen ten or more times. The V gene is TRBV30, the J gene TRBJ2-1; possible D gene TRBD1, 6 bases. CDR3 length: 17 residues. The V gene's germline CDR1 is GTSNPN and CDR2 SVGIG (reference sequence). Trimming left V 3 bases short and J 4 bases short, with 22 bases between. The CDR3 DNA reads as TGTGCCTGGAGCAATTTCGGACAGCGACTTTTTTACAATGAGCAGTTCTTC. Amino acids: CAWSNFGQRLFYNEQFF.

This clonotype was seen ten or more times. The V gene is TRBV7-9, the J gene TRBJ2-7; D ambiguous. The length of the CDR3 is 12 residues. Trimming took 0 bases from V and 6 from J, leaving 6 bases between them. Per germline, CDR1 SEHNR and CDR2 FQNEAQ (reference sequence). Here the CDR3 DNA reads TGTGCCAGCAGCTTAGCAAACTCCGAGCAGTACTTC. Its protein product is CASSLANSEQYF. Supplemented by reference TRBV7-9 and TRBJ2-7, the full variable domain reads DTGVSQNPRHKITKRGQNVTFRCDPISEHNRLYWYRQTLGQGPEFLTYFQNEAQLEKSRLLSDRFSAERPKGSFSTLEIQRTEQGDSAMYLCASSLANSEQYFGPGTRLTVT.

By share, this clonotype ranks as medium-sized. The rearrangement links TRBV6-5 to TRBJ2-2, with 10 bases that match TRBD1. V was pared by 2 bases and J by 6 bases, with 3 bases of the junction left unmatched. The CDR3 sequence is 15 residues long. Germline V gene lookup returns CDR1 MNHEY and CDR2 SVGAGI. The CDR3 loop reads CASSYRDRGPGELFF. The CDR3 nucleotides read TGTGCCAGCAGTTACCGGGACAGGGGTCCCGGGGAGCTGTTTTTT.

This clonotype was observed at least ten times. The DNA for the CDR3 is TGTGCCAGCAGCAACAGGGGGGACTACACCTTC. Translating it yields CASSNRGDYTF. V is TRBV7-9 and J is TRBJ1-2; TRBD1 aligns across 8 bases. V shed 5 bases and J 10 bases; nucleotides not matched to a gene: 3. Germline V gene lookup returns CDR1 SEHNR and CDR2 FQNEAQ (reference sequence). The CDR3 sequence is 11 residues long.

Concerning this clonotype: A far larger clone lies a single base away; this is likely a read error. The chain recombines TRBV10-3 with TRBJ2-1; tentatively, D is TRBD1 or TRBD2 (5 bases each). The CDR3 extends over 13 amino acids. Trimming took 5 bases from V and 7 from J, leaving 12 bases between them. The V gene's germline CDR1 is ENHRY and CDR2 SYGVKD. CDR3 amino acids: CAISYSWGNEQFF. The CDR3 DNA sequence: TGTGCCATCAGTTACTCGTGGGGGAATGAGCAGTTCTTC.

Of note for this clonotype: With only one base between it and a far larger clone, this is likely a read error. The V gene is TRBV27, the J gene TRBJ1-1; TRBD1 might be the D (5 bases). V was pared by 4 bases and J by 3 bases, with 15 bases between. The germline V gene has CDR1 MNHEY and CDR2 SMNVEV (reference sequence). The CDR3 extends over 15 amino acids. For the CDR3, the DNA is TGTGCCAGCAGTTACTCGCCCAGGGACGACACTGAAGCTTTCTTT. This encodes CASSYSPRDDTEAFF.

This clonotype is large within its sample. The genes are TRBV11-1 and TRBJ2-1; 8 nucleotides line up with TRBD2. CDR1 is SGHAT and CDR2 is FQDESV in the germline V gene (reference sequence). The CDR3 spans 12 residues. Germline trimming cut 6 bases from V and 12 bases from J; bases unmatched to any gene: 7. The CDR3: CASSGLGTRQFF. CDR3 in DNA: TGTGCCAGCAGTGGGTTGGGGACTAGGCAGTTCTTC.

As to this clonotype: This probably arose from a read error, given a far larger clone one base away. The chain joins TRBV6-5 to TRBJ2-6; D possibly matches TRBD1 or TRBD2 (5 bases each). V was pared by 5 bases and J by 1 base, with 12 bases between. This CDR3 contains 16 residues. Germline-derived CDR1 and CDR2 are MNHEY and SVGAGI. The CDR3, as DNA: TGTGCCAGCAGTCCCGGGACCCCTTCTGGGGCCAACGTCCTGACTTTC. It yields the protein CASSPGTPSGANVLTF.

The table lists this clonotype with many counts. The chain employs TRBV7-9 and TRBJ2-1; D gene uncertain. The CDR3 consists of 14 residues. Trimming removed 0 bases at V and 8 bases at J, with 11 bases between. The germline V gene encodes CDR1 SEHNR and CDR2 FQNEAQ (reference sequence). DNA for the CDR3: TGTGCCAGCAGCTTAGCCTCCACCCTGGATGAGCAGTTCTTC. As protein: CASSLASTLDEQFF. The complete variable domain, with remaining parts taken from reference TRBV7-9 and TRBJ2-1, reads DTGVSQNPRHKITKRGQNVTFRCDPISEHNRLYWYRQTLGQGPEFLTYFQNEAQLEKSRLLSDRFSAERPKGSFSTLEIQRTEQGDSAMYLCASSLASTLDEQFFGPGTRLTVL.

This clonotype is judged medium-sized. V and J are TRBV13 and TRBJ1-2; D gene uncertain. CDR1 is PRHDT and CDR2 is FYEKMQ in the germline V gene (reference sequence). The CDR3 runs 12 residues. Between the trimmed V and J ends, which lost 1 base and 8 bases, there was a span of 8 bases. The CDR3 nucleotides read TGTGCCAGCAGCTTAGCGGGGTCGGGCTACACCTTC. Translation: CASSLAGSGYTF.

Many counts were recorded for this clonotype. The genes are TRBV29-1 and TRBJ2-7; a possible D gene is TRBD2 (5 bases). The CDR3 covers 13 residues. Germline CDR1 SQVTM, CDR2 ANQGSEA. V was clipped by 8 bases and J by 1 base, with 15 bases between them. For the CDR3, the DNA is TGCAGCCCCGCGCGGAGGCAGTCCTACGAGCAGTACTTC. Protein sequence: CSPARRQSYEQYF.

This clonotype has only a few counts. The J gene is TRBJ2-1, the V gene TRBV20-1, with D tentatively TRBD1 or TRBD2 (6 bases each). The CDR3 length is 16 residues. V was cut by 2 bases and J by 4 bases, with 18 bases left in between. CDR1 and CDR2 (germline): DFQATT, SNEGSKA (reference sequence). CDR3 in DNA: TGCAGTGCTAGAAGCCTTAAGGGGGGCCAATACAATGAGCAGTTCTTC. Its protein product is CSARSLKGGQYNEQFF.

Sample share makes this clonotype medium-sized. The chain employs TRBV5-4 and TRBJ2-3, with 13 bases aligning to TRBD2. Germline CDR1 is SGHNT and CDR2 is YYREEE (reference sequence). The CDR3 is 15 amino acids. V was pared by 2 bases and J by 4 bases, with 1 base of the junction left unmatched. The CDR3 reads CASSLLAGGADTQYF. The CDR3 coding sequence is TGTGCCAGCAGCTTACTAGCGGGGGGGGCAGATACGCAGTATTTT. Drawing the rest from reference TRBV5-4 and TRBJ2-3, the complete variable domain is ETGVTQSPTHLIKTRGQQVTLRCSSQSGHNTVSWYQQALGQGPQFIFQYYREEENGRGNFPPRFSGLQFPNYSSELNVNALELDDSALYLCASSLLAGGADTQYFGPGTRLTVL.

This clonotype was seen at least ten times. The chain is built from TRBV7-3 and TRBJ2-1; 7 nucleotides align to TRBD1. The CDR3 is made up of 13 amino acids. Germline trimming cut 2 bases from V and 10 bases from J; bases unmatched to any gene: 5. Germline CDR1 and CDR2: SGHTA and FQGTGA. The CDR3 loop is CASSLDRAREQFF. Here the CDR3 DNA reads TGTGCCAGCAGCTTAGACAGGGCGCGGGAGCAGTTCTTC.

Regarding this clonotype: A far bigger clonotype differs at one base, so this is likely a read error. V and J are TRBV6-5 and TRBJ2-1; no clear D. The J call is in doubt because the DNA end fits TRBJ2-7 better. The CDR3 extends over 14 amino acids. The germline CDR1 and CDR2 sequences are MNHEY and SVGAGI. The CDR3 bases are TGTGACAGCAGCCTCGATTACGTCGGGTACGAGCAGTACTTC. Residues: CDSSLDYVGYEQYF.

This clonotype was observed at least ten times. This rearrangement joins TRBV11-2 to TRBJ2-1; D is tentatively TRBD1 or TRBD2 (5 bases each). CDR1 and CDR2 from the germline V gene are SGHAT and FQNNGV. Trimming pared 5 bases from V and 9 bases from J, leaving 17 bases between. This CDR3 is built from 14 residues. CDR3 amino acids: CASSPRGVPTEQFF. Written as DNA, the CDR3 is TGTGCCAGCAGCCCGAGGGGTGTGCCAACTGAGCAGTTCTTC.

This clonotype showed up just once. With only one base between it and a far larger clone, this is likely a read error. The chain has TRBV10-3 and TRBJ2-2; the D gene is possibly TRBD2 (7 bases). Per the germline V gene, CDR1 is ENHRY and CDR2 is SYGVKD. V gave up 5 bases and J gave up 6 bases, with 22 bases separating them. This CDR3 has 17 residues. CDR3 in DNA: TGTGCCATCAGTTACAGAATTGGGGGGGCGGAGGCCGGGGAGCTGTTTTTT. Translation: CAISYRIGGAEAGELFF.

By sample share, this clonotype is medium-sized. J is TRBJ2-1 and V is TRBV12-3 or TRBV12-4, with D possibly TRBD2 on 6 matching bases. The ends were cut back, 6 bases at V and 5 bases at J, with 17 bases in the middle. The CDR3 runs 15 residues. This CDR3 reads CASSSGGFLNNEQFF. The CDR3 bases are TGTGCCAGCAGCTCCGGGGGTTTTCTTAACAATGAGCAGTTCTTC.